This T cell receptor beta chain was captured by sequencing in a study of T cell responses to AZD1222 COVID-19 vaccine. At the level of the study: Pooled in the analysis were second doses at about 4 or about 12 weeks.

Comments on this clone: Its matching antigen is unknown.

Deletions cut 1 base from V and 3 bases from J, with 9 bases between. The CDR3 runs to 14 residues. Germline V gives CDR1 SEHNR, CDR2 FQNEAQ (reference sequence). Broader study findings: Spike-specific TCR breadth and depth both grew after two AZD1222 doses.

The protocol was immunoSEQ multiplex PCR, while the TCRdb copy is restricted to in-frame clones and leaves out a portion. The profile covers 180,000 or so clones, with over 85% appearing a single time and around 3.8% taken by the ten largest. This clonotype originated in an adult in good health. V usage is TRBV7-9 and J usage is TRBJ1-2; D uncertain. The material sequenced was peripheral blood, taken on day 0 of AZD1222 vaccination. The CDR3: CASSLEGYYYGYTF. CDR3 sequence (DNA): TGTGCCAGCAGCTTAGAAGGGTATTACTATGGCTACACCTTC.